These 5 T cell receptor beta chains were all obtained from the same sample, sequenced in a study of T cells in localized non-small cell lung cancer (dated by TCRdb to 2018 to 2021). Library creation used the immunoSEQ multiplex PCR assay. This immuneACCESS table, as held by TCRdb, lists in-frame sequences with V and J called but not all clones. Of the missing ones, under half trace to an unresolved V gene in checked studies; the others have no known cause. In this sample the table shows 1,500 to 2,000 clones, approximately 26% of which occur a single time. Of the sample, around 17% falls within the top ten clones. The source material was lung tumor tissue, sampled before any cancer treatment. The source of these receptors is a man aged 40 to 75 with stage I lung adenocarcinoma.

The chain uses TRBV6-8 and TRBJ1-2; D gene ambiguous. Trimming removed 5 bases at V and 5 bases at J, with 12 bases between. Germline V CDR1 and CDR2: MNHGY, SAAAGT. This CDR3 has 13 amino acids. CDR3 amino acids: CASSTRTRYGYTF. DNA of the CDR3: TGTGCCAGCAGTACCCGGACCCGGTATGGCTACACCTTC.

This chain uses TRBV29-1 with TRBJ2-3, with D possibly TRBD1 on 5 matching bases. Germline V gene sequence: CDR1 SQVTM, CDR2 ANQGSEA. This CDR3 has 14 residues. Trimming shortened V by 5 bases and J by 4 bases, and 16 bases separated the two germline ends. The CDR3 reads CSVRRQGRPDTQYF. CDR3 coding DNA: TGCAGCGTTCGTCGCCAGGGCCGGCCAGATACGCAGTATTTT.

This chain connects TRBV11-3 to TRBJ2-3; D not resolved. There are 16 residues in the CDR3. Trimming cost V 7 bases and J 3 bases, with 20 bases left between them. Germline V gene data show CDR1 as SGHNT and CDR2 as YENEEA. CDR3 loop: CASTLYSNPKTDTQYF. The CDR3 region has the DNA TGTGCCAGCACCCTATATTCCAACCCCAAGACAGATACGCAGTATTTT.

The chain employs TRBV1 and TRBJ2-2; TRBD2, as called in the table, went unchecked against the DNA. TRBV1 is deemed a pseudogene. The CDR3 is 16 amino acids. The CDR3, as DNA: TGCGCCAGCAGCCAAGTAGAGGATATACGCACCGGGGAGCTGTTTTTT. Protein: CASSQVEDIRTGELFF.

This clone is categorized as hyperexpanded. This sequence joins TRBV9 and TRBJ1-4, with TRBD1 as a possible D gene (6 bases). Germline V lookup: CDR1 SGDLS, CDR2 YYNGEE. The V and J ends lost 3 bases and 7 bases respectively, with 16 bases between them. The CDR3 is 15 residues long. CDR3 sequence: CASSDHRAGGEKLFF. The DNA of the CDR3 is TGTGCCAGCAGCGATCACAGGGCCGGGGGTGAAAAACTGTTTTTT.